These 20 T cell receptor beta chains came from one sample sequenced in a study of Tregs in tolerant kidney transplant recipients. Their antigen targets remain unknown. Sequencing was performed with immunoSEQ multiplex PCR; in TCRdb, only in-frame clones are kept and a portion is missing. The sample has some 1,500 clones; 40% to 45% are singletons. Material for sequencing was Tregs from blood grown in culture. The receptors come from a human donor in good health.

This clone is medium-sized within its sample. This chain connects TRBV7-2 to TRBJ1-6, with a tentative D call TRBD1 (5 bases). CDR1 is SGHTA, CDR2 FQGNSA, per germline. V was clipped by 4 bases and J by 5 bases, with 12 bases between them. The length of the CDR3 is 15 residues. The CDR3 DNA follows: TGTGCCAGCAGCTCCCAGGGCGTGGATAATTCACCCCTCCACTTT. This sequence encodes CASSSQGVDNSPLHF.

This chain links TRBV5-1 with TRBJ1-1, with D unclear. The V gene's germline CDR1 is SGHRS and CDR2 YFSETQ. V was pared by 4 bases and J by 0 bases, with 13 bases between. The CDR3 consists of 15 residues. This chain's CDR3 is CASSPTRPMNTEAFF. The CDR3 DNA reads TGCGCCAGCAGCCCCACCCGGCCTATGAACACTGAAGCTTTCTTT. Drawing the rest from reference TRBV5-1 and TRBJ1-1, the complete variable domain is KAGVTQTPRYLIKTRGQQVTLSCSPISGHRSVSWYQQTPGQGLQFLFEYFSETQRNKGNFPGRFSGRQFSNSRSEMNVSTLELGDSALYLCASSPTRPMNTEAFFGQGTRLTVV.

This rearrangement joins TRBV2 to TRBJ2-3; the D call may be TRBD1 or TRBD2 (5 bases each). Germline CDR1 reads SNHLY; CDR2 reads FYNNEI. CDR3 length: 11 residues. V was cut by 11 bases and J by 10 bases, with 16 bases left in between. The CDR3: CADDDLGAQYF. The CDR3 nucleotides are TGTGCCGACGACGACTTGGGGGCGCAGTATTTT.

The V call is TRBV5-1, the J call TRBJ1-1, with a tentative D call TRBD1 (6 bases). CDR1 SGHRS and CDR2 YFSETQ come from the germline V gene. Trimming removed 0 bases at V and 11 bases at J, with 20 bases between. The CDR3 extends over 15 amino acids. The CDR3 sequence is CASSLAWNLFQGAFF. CDR3 sequence (DNA): TGCGCCAGCAGCTTGGCATGGAACTTGTTTCAGGGGGCTTTCTTT.

The rearrangement links TRBV7-3 to TRBJ2-7, with a weak D call TRBD1 (6 bases). This CDR3 has 15 amino acids. V lost 6 bases, J lost 2 bases, and 17 bases lay in between. Germline V gene sequence: CDR1 SGHTA, CDR2 FQGTGA. CDR3 coding DNA: TGTGCCAGCAGGACCGACAGGCCAGTGGCCTACGAGCAGTACTTC. Protein: CASRTDRPVAYEQYF. Complete variable domain (other parts from reference TRBV7-3 and TRBJ2-7): GAGVSQTPSNKVTEKGKYVELRCDPISGHTALYWYRQSLGQGPEFLIYFQGTGAADDSGLPNDRFFAVRPEGSVSTLKIQRTERGDSAVYLCASRTDRPVAYEQYFGPGTRLTVT.

By sample fraction, this clone is large. The chain recombines TRBV10-1 with TRBJ2-7, with 9 bases identical to TRBD1. This CDR3 spans 14 amino acids. Germline V gene data show CDR1 as WNHNN and CDR2 as SYGVQD (reference sequence). V lost 7 bases and J lost 1; bases outside the gene matches: 5. CDR3 sequence reads: CASTGGTGSYEQYF. The DNA for the CDR3 is TGCGCCAGCACCGGCGGGACAGGGTCCTACGAGCAGTACTTC.

J is TRBJ1-2 and V is TRBV7-9; no clear D. V was clipped by 0 bases and J by 8 bases, with 10 bases between them. Germline V lookup: CDR1 SEHNR, CDR2 FQNEAQ (reference sequence). This CDR3 is 13 amino acids long. The CDR3 DNA reads TGTGCCAGCAGCTTAGCGCCTGGTGCGGGCTACACCTTC. It translates to CASSLAPGAGYTF.

This clone is labeled medium-sized. The gene calls are TRBV5-1 and TRBJ1-2; 7 positions agree with TRBD1. With V trimmed by 4 bases and J by 5 bases, 8 bases remained unmatched. The length of the CDR3 is 14 residues. The V gene's germline CDR1 is SGHRS and CDR2 YFSETQ. CDR3 in amino acids: CASSPDREWYGYTF. In DNA, the CDR3 is TGCGCCAGCAGCCCCGACAGGGAGTGGTATGGCTACACCTTC.

This chain uses TRBV18 with TRBJ2-7; D uncertain. Germline assignment: CDR1 KGHSH and CDR2 LQKENI. V lost 6 bases and J 7 bases, leaving 16 bases between the germline ends. The CDR3 runs 13 residues. CDR3 in amino acids: CASSVGPLGEQYF. CDR3 nucleotide sequence: TGTGCCAGCTCCGTCGGCCCGCTGGGAGAGCAGTACTTC.

Only a few counts were recorded for this clone. The rearrangement uses TRBV7-6 and TRBJ1-2; 8 positions match TRBD1. Per germline, CDR1 SGHVS and CDR2 FNYEAQ. This CDR3 is built from 13 residues. V gave up 5 bases and J gave up 6 bases; unmatched junction bases: 5. The CDR3 region has the DNA TGTGCCAGCAGCAAAGGGACAGGTGATGGCTACACCTTC. Translated: CASSKGTGDGYTF. Full variable domain (remainder filled in from reference TRBV7-6 and TRBJ1-2): GAGVSQSPRYKVTKRGQDVALRCDPISGHVSLYWYRQALGQGPEFLTYFNYEAQQDKSGLPNDRFSAERPEGSISTLTIQRTEQRDSAMYRCASSKGTGDGYTFGSGTRLTVV.

This chain connects TRBV7-7 to TRBJ2-6; D is undetermined. V dropped 5 bases and J dropped 5 bases, with 22 bases sitting between them. Germline V gene data show CDR1 as SSHAT and CDR2 as FNYEAQ (reference sequence). The CDR3 contains 18 residues. The CDR3 reads CASSKLLRPQSRANVLTF. DNA for the CDR3: TGTGCCAGCAGCAAGTTGTTAAGGCCACAAAGTCGGGCCAACGTCCTGACTTTC. Full variable domain (missing parts from reference TRBV7-7 and TRBJ2-6): GAGVSQSPRYKVTKRGQDVTLRCDPISSHATLYWYQQALGQGPEFLTYFNYEAQPDKSGLPSDRFSAERPEGSISTLTIQRTEQRDSAMYRCASSKLLRPQSRANVLTFGAGSRLTVL.

This clone was seen only a few times. As DNA, the CDR3 is TGTGCCAGCAGCCCAGGGTTGGTCGTCGAGCAGTACTTC. This sequence encodes CASSPGLVVEQYF. J is TRBJ2-7 and V is TRBV5-4; TRBD1 might be the D (5 bases). The CDR3 runs to 13 residues. CDR1 SGHNT and CDR2 YYREEE come from the germline V gene (reference sequence). Trimming stripped 4 bases from V and 6 bases from J, with 14 bases between.

In its sample, this clone was seen once. This chain joins TRBV6-5 and TRBJ2-7; the D gene is possibly TRBD1 (5 bases). V lost 6 bases to trimming and J lost 6 bases, with 15 bases between them. Per germline, CDR1 MNHEY and CDR2 SVGAGI. The CDR3 consists of 13 residues. CDR3: CASSPGLVVEQYF. For the CDR3, the DNA is TGTGCCAGCAGCCCAGGGTTGGTCGTCGAGCAGTACTTC.

In this sample, this clone turned up a few times. The V and J genes are TRBV4-2 and TRBJ1-2, with D unclear. CDR1 and CDR2 from the germline V gene are LGHNA and YNFKEQ. V lost 6 bases to trimming and J lost 4 bases, with 18 bases between them. This CDR3 is built from 15 residues. CDR3 coding DNA: TGTGCCAGCAGTCGGATCCGTGGGCTTGGCTATGGCTACACCTTC. Its translation: CASSRIRGLGYGYTF.

The chain carries TRBV7-2 and TRBJ2-7; tentatively, D is TRBD2 (6 bases). V lost 1 base and J lost 7, with 8 bases in between. Germline CDR1 SGHTA, CDR2 FQGNSA. The CDR3 spans 12 residues. The CDR3 DNA reads TGTGCCAGCAGCTTAGGTGGAGGGGAGCAGTACTTC. Amino acids: CASSLGGGEQYF.

The rearrangement joins TRBV7-6 to TRBJ1-2, with D possibly TRBD1 on 5 matching bases. Germline CDR1 SGHVS, CDR2 FNYEAQ. CDR3 length equals 14 residues. Trimming cost V 5 bases and J 5 bases, with 15 bases left between them. The DNA for the CDR3 is TGTGCCAGCAGCACCACCGGGGGTGGGTATGGCTACACCTTC. Its protein product is CASSTTGGGYGYTF.

This rearrangement joins TRBV6-6 to TRBJ2-4, with 7 positions matching TRBD2. CDR1 is MNHNY, CDR2 SVGAGI, per germline (reference sequence). The V and J ends lost 8 bases and 4 bases, in that order; junction bases with no gene match: 2. The CDR3 loop spans 12 amino acids. CDR3 residues: CASGREKNIQYF. The CDR3 nucleotides are TGTGCCAGCGGGCGGGAGAAAAACATTCAGTACTTC.

This clone occurred a few times. The chain recombines TRBV4-2 with TRBJ2-2; D is possibly TRBD2 (6 bases). V lost 6 bases and J 0 bases, leaving 23 bases between the germline ends. Per the germline V gene, CDR1 is LGHNA and CDR2 is YNFKEQ. The CDR3 length is 19 residues. DNA for the CDR3: TGTGCCAGCAGACCCCAGGTCGGCGGGGCGGACACGAACACCGGGGAGCTGTTTTTT. This codes for CASRPQVGGADTNTGELFF.

CDR3 sequence: CASSVIRTGGSYGYTF. DNA for the CDR3: TGTGCCAGCAGTGTAATTCGGACAGGGGGTAGCTATGGCTACACCTTC. The chain employs TRBV28 and TRBJ1-2; TRBD1 aligns across 10 bases. The CDR3 has 16 amino acids. From germline, CDR1 is MDHEN and CDR2 SYDVKM. V shed 5 bases and J 4 bases; nucleotides not matched to a gene: 10.

In this sample, this clone turned up once. The chain joins TRBV6-7 to TRBJ2-6; D gene unclear. TRBV6-7 is classed as an ORF, of uncertain function. V dropped 2 bases and J dropped 0 bases, with 11 bases sitting between them. CDR3 length: 17 residues. The CDR3 bases are TGTGCCAGCAGTTACATTCGGTGGACCTCTGGGGCCAACGTCCTGACTTTC. Translation gives CASSYIRWTSGANVLTF.